The present entry profiles one T cell receptor beta chain with its context. This CDR3 has 12 residues. The junction had 5 bases not matched to a gene; V was cut back by 10 bases and J by 4 bases. Per the germline V gene, CDR1 is MNHEY and CDR2 is SVGAGI. The primer mix had 60 Vbeta and 13 Jbeta primers. Measured with immunoSEQ multiplex PCR; TCRdb has only the in-frame clones, and not every one. The sample holds about 160,000 clones, about 81% seen once. This record comes from a study of cytomegalovirus exposure and HLA in healthy donors. The sequence was obtained from a woman between 50 and 59 years old in good health and CMV-seropositive. Sequencing was carried out using PBMCs. This rearrangement joins TRBV6-5 to TRBJ1-2; the match to TRBD1 covers 8 bases. CDR3 nucleotides: TGTGCCACCTACAGGGGGGCCTATGGCTACACCTTC. It is translated as CATYRGAYGYTF.